The entry below describes one TCR beta chain. What it recognizes is unknown. This entry comes from a study of T cells in localized non-small cell lung cancer. Findings and caveats of the study: As only one tumor region underwent sequencing, heterogeneity remains possible. The appearance of a median approximately 55 of the top 100 tumor clones was seen in adjacent lung. Maximal T cell clonality occurred in uninvolved adjacent lung, with tumor ranking below it.

Some clones are missing from TCRdb's copy, which holds only in-frame ones; the method was immunoSEQ multiplex PCR. The sample gives 35,000 to 45,000 clones, around nine tenths of which show up once; 7.1% is in the top ten. Germline assignment: CDR1 SGHRS and CDR2 YFSETQ. The CDR3 is 13 residues long. The V gene lost 1 base and the J gene lost 2 bases, with 6 bases spanning the gap. This TCR derives from a female donor at least 60 years old with stage I lung adenocarcinoma. This specimen consisted of peripheral blood, obtained before any cancer treatment. The chain couples TRBV5-1 to TRBJ1-2, with D possibly matching TRBD1 (5 bases). CDR3 protein: CASSLQGNYGYTF. The CDR3 DNA follows: TGCGCCAGCAGCTTGCAGGGCAACTATGGCTACACCTTC.